The rows below give T cell receptor beta chains drawn from one sample of a study of cytomegalovirus exposure and HLA in healthy donors. Produced via immunoSEQ multiplex PCR; TCRdb's table is partial and in-frame only. The sample lists just over 150,000 clones, about three quarters occurring once. The material sequenced was PBMCs. The receptors were gathered from a female donor in good health and CMV-seronegative. The CDR3 runs from the conserved cysteine through the conserved F or W. Some rows mark clone size as missing; the rest say once, few, many or name a class of expanded clone.

v_call: TRBV6-5; clone_size: -; cdr3_aa: CASSGTGDGSEQYF
v_call: TRBV11-2; clone_size: few; cdr3_aa: CASSFDQGVYGYTF
v_call: TRBV27; clone_size: -; cdr3_aa: CASSFSGKGTYEQYF
v_call: TRBV29-1; clone_size: -; cdr3_aa: CSVVGQGITNTGELFF
v_call: TRBV18; clone_size: few; cdr3_aa: CASSPPGRASTDTQYF
v_call: TRBV2; clone_size: -; cdr3_aa: CASSGRASSTDTQYF
v_call: TRBV9; clone_size: -; cdr3_aa: CASSVRDGDSPLHF
v_call: TRBV6-5; clone_size: -; cdr3_aa: CASSPPRGVNTEAFF
v_call: TRBV19; clone_size: -; cdr3_aa: CASHRIGAGYGYTF
v_call: TRBV5-4; clone_size: few; cdr3_aa: CASSLDRTGGGNEQFF
v_call: TRBV7-2; clone_size: -; cdr3_aa: CASSLAPLAGVFRQYF
v_call: TRBV5-1; clone_size: -; cdr3_aa: CASSSLAPSGRTSYEQYF
v_call: TRBV12-1; clone_size: -; cdr3_aa: CASSSGLAGGEQYF
v_call: TRBV29-1; clone_size: once; cdr3_aa: CSARRGQGTDTQYF
v_call: TRBV5-1; clone_size: -; cdr3_aa: CASKGEETQYF
v_call: TRBV2; clone_size: -; cdr3_aa: CASSVGQELGTF
v_call: TRBV5-1; clone_size: few; cdr3_aa: CASSLGQGNNQPQHF
v_call: TRBV18; clone_size: -; cdr3_aa: CASSPPSGLVSYEQYF
v_call: TRBV6-4; clone_size: -; cdr3_aa: CASRSTGGKSTDTQYF
v_call: TRBV2; clone_size: -; cdr3_aa: CASRADRGLGYGYTF
v_call: TRBV5-4; clone_size: -; cdr3_aa: CASSPLGGSTRNTIYF
v_call: TRBV5-4; clone_size: -; cdr3_aa: CALRGDRGRESSYNEQFF
v_call: TRBV19; clone_size: -; cdr3_aa: CASSIKPGGNTEAFF
v_call: TRBV7-2; clone_size: -; cdr3_aa: CASSGAGTGNLIQAF
v_call: TRBV2; clone_size: -; cdr3_aa: CASSELGGRAEAFF
v_call: TRBV7-3; clone_size: -; cdr3_aa: CASSPSTGLAAYNEQFF
v_call: TRBV30; clone_size: -; cdr3_aa: CAWGRGIMNTEAFF
v_call: TRBV27; clone_size: -; cdr3_aa: CASSPQGPEFGYTF
v_call: TRBV5-6; clone_size: -; cdr3_aa: CASSLRLLGGETQYF
v_call: TRBV7-9; clone_size: -; cdr3_aa: CASSSPSPGGLYNEQFF
v_call: TRBV4-2; clone_size: -; cdr3_aa: CASSQDREFDKQFYEQYF
v_call: TRBV2; clone_size: -; cdr3_aa: CASSALGQGSSPLHF
v_call: TRBV7-7; clone_size: -; cdr3_aa: CASSLSLASGLNTGELFF